This T cell receptor beta chain appears in the sequencing data of a study of Graves' ophthalmopathy and Graves' hyperthyroidism. Findings and caveats of the study: Most expanded thyroid clonotypes above 0.001 frequency also appeared in blood. A model of 13 signatures distinguished ophthalmopathy from stable hyperthyroidism at around 90% sensitivity and 81.08% specificity.

CDR1 SGHVS and CDR2 FNYEAQ come from the germline V gene. CDR3 length: 18 amino acids. V lost 0 bases and J 3 bases, leaving 17 bases between the germline ends. Amplifying from RNA transcripts, the study obtained TCR beta CDR3 regions. HTBI primers primed a first-round RT-PCR, and a second-round multiplex PCR followed. MiXCR was run by TCRdb on the multiplex PCR reads, yielding one entry per CDR3 protein. The sample shows some 400,000 distinct CDR3 sequences, around 17% of them seen only once. Notes on this clonotype: The antigen is undetermined.

Sequencing was carried out using peripheral blood. This receptor was identified in a woman under 30 with Graves' ophthalmopathy. The rearrangement links TRBV7-6 to TRBJ2-2, with D maybe TRBD1 (7 bases). The CDR3 loop reads CASSLAPGGDSDTGELFF. For the CDR3, the DNA is TGTGCCAGCAGCTTAGCCCCTGGAGGGGACAGCGACACCGGGGAGCTGTTTTTT.